This T cell receptor (beta chain) was observed in a study of blood T cell repertoires in COVID-19. Study background: Acute and convalescent COVID-19 specimens originated in the United States, Italy and Spain. T cells, B-cell-depleted T cells, or PBMCs supplied cDNA or gDNA.

This clone was seen once. Trimming cost V 1 base and J 6 bases; bases outside gene matches: 7. CDR3 length: 15 amino acids. Germline V CDR1 and CDR2: LGHDT, YNNKEL (reference sequence). Clones were sequenced by immunoSEQ multiplex PCR, and TCRdb holds only the in-frame ones, with some missing. The sample contains 95,000 to 150,000 clones, around nine tenths of which appear only once. The TCR sequence derives from a woman aged 45-65 years with acute or convalescent COVID-19. The sample consisted of peripheral blood. The rearrangement uses TRBV3-1 (or the pseudogene TRBV3-2) and TRBJ2-7; 9 nucleotides align to TRBD2. CDR3 sequence: CASSQGPSGGSEQYF. The CDR3 DNA reads as TGTGCCAGCAGCCAAGGGCCCAGCGGGGGGAGCGAGCAGTACTTC.